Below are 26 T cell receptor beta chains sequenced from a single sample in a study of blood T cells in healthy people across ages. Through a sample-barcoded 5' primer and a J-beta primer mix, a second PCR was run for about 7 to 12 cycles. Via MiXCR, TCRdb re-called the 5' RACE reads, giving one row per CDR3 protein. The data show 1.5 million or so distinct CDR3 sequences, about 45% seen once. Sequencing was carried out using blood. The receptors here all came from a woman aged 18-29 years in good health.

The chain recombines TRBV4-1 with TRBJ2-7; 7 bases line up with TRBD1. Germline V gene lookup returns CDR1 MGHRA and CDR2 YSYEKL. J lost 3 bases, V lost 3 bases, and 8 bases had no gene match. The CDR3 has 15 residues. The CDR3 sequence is CASSHRTGADYEQYF. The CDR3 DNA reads TGCGCCAGCAGCCATCGAACAGGGGCTGACTACGAGCAGTACTTC.

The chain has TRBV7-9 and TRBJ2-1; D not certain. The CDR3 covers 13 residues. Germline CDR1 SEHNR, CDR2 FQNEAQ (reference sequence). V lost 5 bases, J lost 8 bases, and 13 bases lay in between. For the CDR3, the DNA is TGTGCCAGCAGCCCTGCTGACATCGATGAGCAGTTCTTC. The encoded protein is CASSPADIDEQFF.

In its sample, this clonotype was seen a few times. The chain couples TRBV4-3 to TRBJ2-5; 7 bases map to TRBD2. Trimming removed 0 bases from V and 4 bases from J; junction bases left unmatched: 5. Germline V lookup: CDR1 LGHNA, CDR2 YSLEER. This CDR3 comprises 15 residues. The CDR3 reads CASSQEVASGETQYF. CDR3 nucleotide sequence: TGCGCCAGCAGCCAAGAAGTTGCTAGCGGAGAGACCCAGTACTTC.

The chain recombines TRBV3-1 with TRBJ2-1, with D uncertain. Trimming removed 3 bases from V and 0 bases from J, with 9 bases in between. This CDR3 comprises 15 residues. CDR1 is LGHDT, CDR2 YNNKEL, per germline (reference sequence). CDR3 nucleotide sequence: TGTGCCAGCAGCCACGGTCGTGGCTCCTACAATGAGCAGTTCTTC. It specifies CASSHGRGSYNEQFF.

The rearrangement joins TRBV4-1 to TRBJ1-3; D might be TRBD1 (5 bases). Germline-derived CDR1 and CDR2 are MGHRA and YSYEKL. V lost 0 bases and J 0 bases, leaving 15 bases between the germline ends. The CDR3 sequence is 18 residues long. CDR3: CASSQDPGPKSSGNTIYF. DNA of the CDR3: TGCGCCAGCAGCCAAGATCCGGGGCCAAAGAGCTCTGGAAACACCATATATTTT.

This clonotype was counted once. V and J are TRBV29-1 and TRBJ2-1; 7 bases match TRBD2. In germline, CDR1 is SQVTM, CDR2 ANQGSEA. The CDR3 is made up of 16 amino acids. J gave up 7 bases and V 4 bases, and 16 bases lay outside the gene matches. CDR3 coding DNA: TGCAGCGTTGTTCTAAGCATGGGGGGGATAGGGAATGAGCAGTTCTTC. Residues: CSVVLSMGGIGNEQFF.

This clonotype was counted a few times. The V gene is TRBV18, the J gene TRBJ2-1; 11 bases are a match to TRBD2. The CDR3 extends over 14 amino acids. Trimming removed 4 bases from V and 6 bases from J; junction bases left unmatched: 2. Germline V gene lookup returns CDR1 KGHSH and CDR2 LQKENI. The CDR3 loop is CASSQLAGANEQFF. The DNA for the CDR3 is TGTGCCAGCTCACAACTAGCGGGGGCCAATGAGCAGTTCTTC.

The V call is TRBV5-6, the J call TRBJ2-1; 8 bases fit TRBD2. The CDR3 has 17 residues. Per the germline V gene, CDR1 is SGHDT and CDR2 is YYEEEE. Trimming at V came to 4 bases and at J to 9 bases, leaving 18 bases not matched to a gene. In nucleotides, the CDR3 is TGTGCCAGCAGCCCACTGCCGGGACGAGCGGGAGTAAGTGAGCAGTTCTTC. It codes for CASSPLPGRAGVSEQFF.

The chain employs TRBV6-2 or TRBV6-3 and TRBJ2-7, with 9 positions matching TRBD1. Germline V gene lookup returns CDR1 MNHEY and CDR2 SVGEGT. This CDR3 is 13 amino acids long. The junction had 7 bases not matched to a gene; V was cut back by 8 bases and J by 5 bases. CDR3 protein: CASVPTGGHEQYF. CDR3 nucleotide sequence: TGTGCCAGCGTACCTACAGGGGGCCACGAGCAGTACTTC.

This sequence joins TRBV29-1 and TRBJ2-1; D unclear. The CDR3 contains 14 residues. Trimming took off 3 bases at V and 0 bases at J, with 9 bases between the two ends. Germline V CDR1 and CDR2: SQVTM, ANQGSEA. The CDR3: CSVEAAYSYNEQFF. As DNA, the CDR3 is TGCAGCGTTGAGGCGGCCTACTCCTACAATGAGCAGTTCTTC.

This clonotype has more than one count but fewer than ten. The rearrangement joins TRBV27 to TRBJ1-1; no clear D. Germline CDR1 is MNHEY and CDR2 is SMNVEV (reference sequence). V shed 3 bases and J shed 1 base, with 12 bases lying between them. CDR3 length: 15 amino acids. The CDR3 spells CASSLSTWENTEAFF. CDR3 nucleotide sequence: TGTGCCAGCAGTTTGAGTACGTGGGAGAACACTGAAGCTTTCTTT.

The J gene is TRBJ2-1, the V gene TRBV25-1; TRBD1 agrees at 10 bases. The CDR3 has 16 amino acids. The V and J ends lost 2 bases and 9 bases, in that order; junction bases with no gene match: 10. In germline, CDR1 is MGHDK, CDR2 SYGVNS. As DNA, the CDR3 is TGTGCCAGCAGTGAAGGGGGACAGGGGCCCATGGTTGAGCAGTTCTTC. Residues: CASSEGGQGPMVEQFF.

The chain's CDR3 is CSAKTSGSYNEQYF. The CDR3 nucleotides read TGCAGTGCGAAGACTAGCGGCTCCTACAATGAGCAGTACTTC. The rearrangement links TRBV20-1 to TRBJ2-1; the match to TRBD2 covers 9 bases. With the DNA end fitting TRBJ2-7 better, the J assignment may be wrong. The CDR3 sequence is 14 residues long. Germline V gene data show CDR1 as DFQATT and CDR2 as SNEGSKA (reference sequence).

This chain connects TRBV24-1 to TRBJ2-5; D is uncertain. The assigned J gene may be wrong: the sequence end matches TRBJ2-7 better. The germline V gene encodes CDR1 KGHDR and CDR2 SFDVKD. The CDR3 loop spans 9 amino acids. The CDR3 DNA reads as TGTGCCACGTCCAACGAGCAGTACTTC. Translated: CATSNEQYF.

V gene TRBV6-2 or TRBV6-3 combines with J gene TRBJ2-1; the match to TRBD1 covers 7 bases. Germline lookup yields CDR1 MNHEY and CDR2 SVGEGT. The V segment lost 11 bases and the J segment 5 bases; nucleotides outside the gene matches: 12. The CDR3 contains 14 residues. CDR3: CAGDSWTGNNEQFF. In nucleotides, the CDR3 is TGTGCCGGCGACTCCTGGACAGGAAACAATGAGCAGTTCTTC.

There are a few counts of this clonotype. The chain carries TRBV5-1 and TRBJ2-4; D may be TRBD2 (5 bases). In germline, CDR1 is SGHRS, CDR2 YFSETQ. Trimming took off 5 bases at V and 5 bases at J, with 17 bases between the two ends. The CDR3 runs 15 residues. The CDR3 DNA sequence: TGCGCCAGCAGATTTGGGTCGGGGAGTGAAAACATTCAGTACTTC. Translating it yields CASRFGSGSENIQYF.

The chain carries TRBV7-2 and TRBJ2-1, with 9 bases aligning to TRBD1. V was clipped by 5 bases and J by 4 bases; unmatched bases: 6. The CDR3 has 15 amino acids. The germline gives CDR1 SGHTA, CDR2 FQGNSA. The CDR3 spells CASSTDRGTYNEQFF. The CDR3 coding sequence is TGTGCCAGCAGCACCGACAGGGGGACTTACAATGAGCAGTTCTTC. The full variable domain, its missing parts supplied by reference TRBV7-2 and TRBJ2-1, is GAGVSQSPSNKVTEKGKDVELRCDPISGHTALYWYRQSLGQGLEFLIYFQGNSAPDKSGLPSDRFSAERTGGSVSTLTIQRTQQEDSAVYLCASSTDRGTYNEQFFGPGTRLTVL.

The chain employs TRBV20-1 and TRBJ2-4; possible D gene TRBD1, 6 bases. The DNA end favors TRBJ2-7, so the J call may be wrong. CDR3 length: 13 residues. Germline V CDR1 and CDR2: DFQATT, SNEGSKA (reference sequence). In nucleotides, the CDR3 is TGCAGTGCGACGACAGGCCCCCTGCACGAGCAGTACTTC. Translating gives CSATTGPLHEQYF.

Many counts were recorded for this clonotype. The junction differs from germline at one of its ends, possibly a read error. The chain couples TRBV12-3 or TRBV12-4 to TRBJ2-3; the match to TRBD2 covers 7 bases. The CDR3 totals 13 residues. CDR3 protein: CASTGGSTDTQYF. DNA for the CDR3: TGTGCTAGCACGGGGGGTAGCACAGATACGCAGTATTTT.

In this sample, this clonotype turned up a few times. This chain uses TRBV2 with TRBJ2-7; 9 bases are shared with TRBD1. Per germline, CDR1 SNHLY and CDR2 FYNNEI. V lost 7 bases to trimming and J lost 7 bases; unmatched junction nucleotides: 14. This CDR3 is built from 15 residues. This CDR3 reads CASKSFRDRVDEQYF. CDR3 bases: TGTGCCAGCAAGAGCTTCCGGGACAGGGTGGATGAGCAGTACTTC.

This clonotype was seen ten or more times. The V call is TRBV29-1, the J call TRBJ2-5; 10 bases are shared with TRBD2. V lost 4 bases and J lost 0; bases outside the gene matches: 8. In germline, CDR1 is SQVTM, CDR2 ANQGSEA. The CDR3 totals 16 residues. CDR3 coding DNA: TGCAGCGTTGGGACTAGCGGTTCGTCGTACCAAGAGACCCAGTACTTC. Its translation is CSVGTSGSSYQETQYF.

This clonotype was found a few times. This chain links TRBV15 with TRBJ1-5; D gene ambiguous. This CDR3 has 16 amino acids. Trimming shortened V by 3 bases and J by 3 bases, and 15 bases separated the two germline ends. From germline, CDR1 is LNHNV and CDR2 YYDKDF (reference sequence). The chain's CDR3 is CATSSPRTGYNQPQHF. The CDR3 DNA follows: TGTGCCACCAGCAGCCCCCGGACGGGGTACAATCAGCCCCAGCATTTT.

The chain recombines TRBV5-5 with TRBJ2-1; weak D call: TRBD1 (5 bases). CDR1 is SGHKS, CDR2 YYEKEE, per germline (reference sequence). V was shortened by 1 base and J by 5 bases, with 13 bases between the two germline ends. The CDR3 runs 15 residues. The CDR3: CASSLWGSAHNEQFF. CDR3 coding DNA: TGTGCCAGCAGCTTGTGGGGCAGCGCCCACAATGAGCAGTTCTTC.

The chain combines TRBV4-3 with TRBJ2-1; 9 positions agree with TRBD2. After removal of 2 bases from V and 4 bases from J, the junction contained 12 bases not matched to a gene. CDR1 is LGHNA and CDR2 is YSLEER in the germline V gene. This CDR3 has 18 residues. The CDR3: CASSQSRSLAGSYNEQFF. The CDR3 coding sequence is TGCGCCAGCAGCCAAAGCCGATCTCTAGCGGGGTCTTACAATGAGCAGTTCTTC.

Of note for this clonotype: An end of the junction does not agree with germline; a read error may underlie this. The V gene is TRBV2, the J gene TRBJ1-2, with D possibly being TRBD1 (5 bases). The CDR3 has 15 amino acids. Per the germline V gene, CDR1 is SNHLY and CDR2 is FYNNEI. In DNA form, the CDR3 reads TGTGCCAGCAGTGAAGGAAAGGGGCAAAGGTATGGCTGCACCTTC. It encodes CASSEGKGQRYGCTF.

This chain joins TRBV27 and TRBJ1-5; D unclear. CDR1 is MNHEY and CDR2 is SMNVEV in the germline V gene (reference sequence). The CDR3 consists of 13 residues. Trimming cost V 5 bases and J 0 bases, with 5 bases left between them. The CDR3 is CASSTSSNQPQHF. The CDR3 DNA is TGTGCCAGCAGTACTTCTAGCAATCAGCCCCAGCATTTT.